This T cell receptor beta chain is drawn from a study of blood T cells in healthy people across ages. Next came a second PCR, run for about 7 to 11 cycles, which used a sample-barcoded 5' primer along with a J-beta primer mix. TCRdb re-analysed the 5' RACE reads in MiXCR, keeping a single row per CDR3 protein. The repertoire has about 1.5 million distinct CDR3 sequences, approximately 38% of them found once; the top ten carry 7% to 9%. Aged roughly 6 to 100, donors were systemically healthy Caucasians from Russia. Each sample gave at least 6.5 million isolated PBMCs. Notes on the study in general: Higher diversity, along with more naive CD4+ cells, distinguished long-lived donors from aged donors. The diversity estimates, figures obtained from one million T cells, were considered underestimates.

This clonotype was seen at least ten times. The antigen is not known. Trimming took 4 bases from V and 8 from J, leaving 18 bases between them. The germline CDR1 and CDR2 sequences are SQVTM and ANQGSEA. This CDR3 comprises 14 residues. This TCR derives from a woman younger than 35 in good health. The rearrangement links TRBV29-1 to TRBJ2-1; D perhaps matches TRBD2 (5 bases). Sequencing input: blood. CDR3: CSVVRQLGGDEQFF. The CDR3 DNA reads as TGCAGCGTTGTAAGGCAACTAGGAGGCGATGAGCAGTTCTTC.